The rows below give T cell receptor beta chains drawn from one sample of a study of tumor-infiltrating lymphocytes in localized non-small cell lung cancer. Profiled with immunoSEQ multiplex PCR; TCRdb holds only in-frame clones, not every one. This sample yields under 15,000 clones, of which more than 75% are seen a single time; approximately 8.9% belongs to the top ten. Sequenced material: lung tumor tissue. The receptors shown here come from a human donor with non-small cell lung cancer. Each CDR3 is given with its conserved first and last residue. The D gene is left open where the match is weak.

CDR3	D	length	V
CASSPERADTQYF	-	13	TRBV6-4
CASSIAGREEYEQYF	TRBD2	15	TRBV19
CASSLAGQTPYEQYF	TRBD1	15	TRBV5-1
CASSLDVDTQYF	-	12	TRBV11-2
CASSDKNYEQYF	-	12	TRBV5-6
CASSPGTENTEAFF	-	14	TRBV7-9
CASSPRSATGVDEQFF	TRBD1	16	TRBV4-1
CASSFRGTVASWEQYF	-	16	TRBV27
CASSRTSGQNTQYF	TRBD2	14	TRBV5-1
CASSEGGYMAGELFF	-	15	TRBV2
CASSFSREQFF	-	11	TRBV5-6
CAWSGRRGANVLTF	-	14	TRBV30
CASSLYWTGDPHEQYF	TRBD1	16	TRBV5-6
CASRNRGRSQPQHF	TRBD1	14	TRBV6-1
CAIAESYEQYF	-	11	TRBV30
CASSLGDFRDTQYF	-	14	TRBV7-9
CASSPPAATGRVRYTEAFF	TRBD1	19	TRBV5-1
CASSSPLEAFF	-	11	TRBV7-3
CASSLMGGVEETQYF	-	15	TRBV7-3
CASSLDFQETQYF	-	13	TRBV7-9
CASSYAASGRGEQYF	TRBD2	15	TRBV6-5
CASSPYYTGELFF	-	13	TRBV28
CASAADRYEQYF	TRBD1	12	TRBV5-1
CASSIDAGGYGYTF	TRBD1	14	TRBV18
CASSLPGGYEQYF	-	13	TRBV5-6
CASSIKNNEQFF	-	12	TRBV19
CASSFRTGGGYEQYF	TRBD1	15	TRBV7-2
CASSSGTGSSYNEQFF	TRBD1	16	TRBV27
CASISGTAIGTQYF	TRBD1	14	TRBV2
CASSVGTAGLANGKDTQYF	TRBD2	19	TRBV19
CASSQGQGFYEQYF	TRBD1	14	TRBV7-8
CASSDGFTRERADTQYF	TRBD2	17	TRBV6-4
CASSDGQDPGDEQFF	TRBD1	15	TRBV7-9
CASAPREGGLYTEAFF	-	16	TRBV10-2
CASREGQEINEQFF	TRBD1	14	TRBV6-5
CASSDLAGGPSNEQFF	TRBD2	16	TRBV6-4
CASSLGWSREGEKLFF	-	16	TRBV13
CATSRDRTGRAKNIQYF	TRBD1	17	TRBV15
CASSYSDRFQETQYF	-	15	TRBV6-5
CASATGPDTEAFF	TRBD1	13	TRBV13
CAWRGGPYTEAFF	-	13	TRBV30
CASRGPVQLPNYGYTF	-	16	TRBV2
CASSPGRYTEAFF	-	13	TRBV11-3
CASSLNKVNGYTF	-	13	TRBV7-2
CASSLRGLADRTDTQYF	TRBD2	17	TRBV27
CAWSRVRVNRGPEAFF	-	16	TRBV30
CASSLMPQDSNYGYTF	-	16	TRBV5-1